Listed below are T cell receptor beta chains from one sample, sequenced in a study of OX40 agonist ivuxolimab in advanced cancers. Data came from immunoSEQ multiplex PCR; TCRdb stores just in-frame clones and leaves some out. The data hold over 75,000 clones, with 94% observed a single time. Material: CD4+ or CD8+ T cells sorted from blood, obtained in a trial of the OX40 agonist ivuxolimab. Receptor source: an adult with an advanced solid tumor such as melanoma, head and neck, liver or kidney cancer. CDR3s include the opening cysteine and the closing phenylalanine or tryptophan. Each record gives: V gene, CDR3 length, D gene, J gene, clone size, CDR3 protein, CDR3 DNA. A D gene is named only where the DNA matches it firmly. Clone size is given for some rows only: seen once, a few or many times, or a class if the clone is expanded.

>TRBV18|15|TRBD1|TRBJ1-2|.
CASSVYRDRDYGYTF
TGTGCCAGCTCAGTATACCGGGACAGGGACTATGGCTACACCTTC
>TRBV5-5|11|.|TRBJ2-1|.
CASSPNDEQFF
TGTGCCAGCAGCCCTAACGATGAGCAGTTCTTC
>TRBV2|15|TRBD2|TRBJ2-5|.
CASSALAGGPETQYF
TGTGCCAGCAGCGCACTAGCGGGAGGGCCAGAGACCCAGTACTTC
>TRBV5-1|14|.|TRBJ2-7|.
CASSLEQGYYEQYF
TGCGCCAGCAGCTTGGAGCAGGGCTACTACGAGCAGTACTTC
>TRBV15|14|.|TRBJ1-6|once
CATKRDRGGSPLHF
TGTGCCACGAAGAGGGACCGCGGGGGCTCACCCCTCCACTTT
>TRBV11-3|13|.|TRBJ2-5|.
CASSSSLGETQYF
TGTGCCAGCAGCTCCTCCCTCGGAGAGACCCAGTACTTC
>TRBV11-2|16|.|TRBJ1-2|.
CASSLEPLWGGYGYTF
TGTGCCAGCAGCTTGGAGCCTCTGTGGGGGGGCTATGGCTACACCTTC
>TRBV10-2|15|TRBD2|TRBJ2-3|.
CASSFSGGAADTQYF
TGCGCCAGCAGTTTTAGCGGGGGGGCCGCAGATACGCAGTATTTT
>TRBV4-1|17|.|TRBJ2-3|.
CASSQGHYRPSTDTQYF
TGCGCCAGCAGCCAAGGGCACTATAGACCTAGCACAGATACGCAGTATTTT
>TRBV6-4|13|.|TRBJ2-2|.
CASSDRDTGELFF
TGTGCCAGCAGTGACAGGGACACCGGGGAGCTGTTTTTT
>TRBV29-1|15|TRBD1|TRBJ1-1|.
CSVEGGGTGNTEAFF
TGCAGCGTTGAAGGGGGGGGGACAGGGAACACTGAAGCTTTCTTT
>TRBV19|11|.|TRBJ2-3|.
CASTWADTQYF
TGTGCCAGTACCTGGGCAGATACGCAGTATTTT
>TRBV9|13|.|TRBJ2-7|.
CASSVNPGDEQYF
TGTGCCAGCAGCGTAAACCCCGGGGACGAGCAGTACTTC
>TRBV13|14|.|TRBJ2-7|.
CASSPGTPRDEQYF
TGTGCCAGCAGCCCCGGGACGCCAAGGGACGAGCAGTACTTC
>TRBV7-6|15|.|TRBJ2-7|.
CASSLDRDFSYEQYF
TGTGCCAGCAGCTTAGACAGGGACTTTTCCTACGAGCAGTACTTC
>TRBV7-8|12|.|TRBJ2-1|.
CASRFGNNEQFF
TGTGCCAGCAGATTCGGGAACAATGAGCAGTTCTTC
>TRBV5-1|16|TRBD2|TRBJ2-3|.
CASSPGTSGTTDTQYF
TGCGCCAGCAGCCCTGGGACTAGCGGAACCACAGATACGCAGTATTTT
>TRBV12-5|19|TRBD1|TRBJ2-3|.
CASGLVGFTGTGITDTQYF
TGTGCTAGTGGTTTGGTCGGGTTTACCGGGACAGGGATCACAGATACGCAGTATTTT
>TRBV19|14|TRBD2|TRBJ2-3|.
CASSILAGRDTQYF
TGTGCCAGTAGTATCTTAGCGGGAAGGGATACGCAGTATTTT
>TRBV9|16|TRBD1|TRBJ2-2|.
CASSAPGQGNTGELFF
TGTGCCAGCAGCGCCCCAGGACAGGGGAACACCGGGGAGCTGTTTTTT
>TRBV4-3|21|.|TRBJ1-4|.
CASSQDEAVVRGGTTNEKLFF
TGCGCCAGCAGCCAAGATGAGGCAGTTGTCAGGGGAGGTACAACTAATGAAAAACTGTTTTTT
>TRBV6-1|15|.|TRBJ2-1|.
CASSEFQGTYNEQFF
TGTGCCAGCAGTGAATTCCAGGGAACCTACAATGAGCAGTTCTTC
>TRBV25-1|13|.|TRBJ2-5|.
CASSETGIKTQYF
TGTGCCAGCAGTGAGACCGGAATAAAGACCCAGTACTTC
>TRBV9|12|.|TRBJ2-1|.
CASSVGRGRQFF
TGTGCCAGCAGCGTAGGGAGAGGGAGGCAGTTCTTC
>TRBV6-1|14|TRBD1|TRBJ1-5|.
CASSWTGADQPQHF
TGTGCCAGCAGCTGGACAGGGGCCGATCAGCCCCAGCATTTT
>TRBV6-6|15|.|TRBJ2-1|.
CASSYSTGSYNEQFF
TGTGCCAGCAGTTACTCGACAGGTTCCTACAATGAGCAGTTCTTC
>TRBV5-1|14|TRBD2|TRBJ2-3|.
CASSLAGGADTQYF
TGCGCCAGCAGCTTAGCGGGGGGCGCAGATACGCAGTATTTT
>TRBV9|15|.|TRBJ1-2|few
CASSVAAGGGYGYTF
TGTGCCAGCAGCGTAGCAGCCGGGGGCGGGTATGGCTACACCTTC
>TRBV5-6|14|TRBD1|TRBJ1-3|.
CASSATGRGNTIYF
TGTGCCAGCAGCGCGACAGGGAGGGGAAACACCATATATTTT
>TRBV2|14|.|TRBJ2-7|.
CASSEALDPELWYF
TGTGCCAGCAGTGAAGCCCTGGACCCCGAATTGTGGTACTTC
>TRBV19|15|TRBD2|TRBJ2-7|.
CASSMGRGSSYEQYF
TGTGCCAGTAGTATGGGGAGGGGAAGCTCCTACGAGCAGTACTTC
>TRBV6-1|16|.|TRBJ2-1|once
CASSEPGLGGNNEQFF
TGTGCCAGCAGTGAACCGGGACTAGGGGGCAACAATGAGCAGTTCTTC
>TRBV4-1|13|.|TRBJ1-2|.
CASSQDRIYGYTF
TGCGCCAGCAGCCAAGATCGGATATATGGCTACACCTTC
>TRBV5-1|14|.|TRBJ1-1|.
CASRWTRGGTEAFF
TGCGCCAGCAGGTGGACCCGGGGAGGCACTGAAGCTTTCTTT
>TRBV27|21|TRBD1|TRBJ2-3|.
CASSLSIPTGVGQGYTDTQYF
TGTGCCAGCAGTTTATCGATCCCCACGGGGGTCGGACAGGGATACACAGATACGCAGTATTTT
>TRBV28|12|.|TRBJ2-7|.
CASSLLRNEQYF
TGTGCCAGCAGTTTATTACGAAACGAGCAGTACTTC
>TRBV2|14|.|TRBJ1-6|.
CASSENRPGSPLHF
TGTGCCAGCAGTGAAAACAGGCCGGGGTCACCCCTCCACTTT